One TCR beta chain is described in this entry. Using immunoSEQ multiplex PCR, the repertoire was profiled, and TCRdb retains in-frame clones only, with some absent. The sample lists 1.4 million to 1.5 million clones, around 97% occurring once. None of the donors, who were healthy HIV-negative adults, had recently had acute infections or vaccinations. The data originate from a study of shared clonotypes between healthy human individuals. Unmatched junction bases numbered 7, after V lost 4 bases and J lost 0 bases. The CDR3 is 16 residues long. Germline CDR1 reads SGHRS; CDR2 reads YFSETQ. This clonotype was obtained from a man in his thirties or forties in good health. The chain uses TRBV5-1 and TRBJ2-7, with 10 nucleotides matching TRBD2. Source material: naive CD4+ T cells sorted from blood. Sample subset: CD45RA+ positively selected. The DNA for the CDR3 is TGCGCCAGCAGCGACGGGACTAGCGAGACCTCCTACGAGCAGTACTTC. This translates into CASSDGTSETSYEQYF.